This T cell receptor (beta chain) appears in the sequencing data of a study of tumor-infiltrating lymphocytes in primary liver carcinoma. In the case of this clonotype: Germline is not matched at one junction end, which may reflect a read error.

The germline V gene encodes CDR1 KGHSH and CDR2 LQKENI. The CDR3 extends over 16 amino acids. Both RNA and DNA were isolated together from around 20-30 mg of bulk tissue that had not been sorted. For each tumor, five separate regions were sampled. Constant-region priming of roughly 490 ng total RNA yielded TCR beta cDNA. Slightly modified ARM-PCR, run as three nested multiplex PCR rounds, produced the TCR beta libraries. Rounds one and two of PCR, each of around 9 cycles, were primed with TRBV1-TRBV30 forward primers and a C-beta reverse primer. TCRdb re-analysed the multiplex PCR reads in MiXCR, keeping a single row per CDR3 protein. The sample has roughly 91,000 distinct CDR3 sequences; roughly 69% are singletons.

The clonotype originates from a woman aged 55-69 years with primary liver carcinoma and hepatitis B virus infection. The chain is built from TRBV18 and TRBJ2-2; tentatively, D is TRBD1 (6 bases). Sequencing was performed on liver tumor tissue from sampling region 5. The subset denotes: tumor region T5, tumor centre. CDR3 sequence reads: CTSSPPAGANTGELFF. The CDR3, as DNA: TGTACCAGCTCACCACCGGCAGGGGCGAACACAGGGGAGCTGTTTTTT.